Shown below are 21 T cell receptor beta chains from a single sample sequenced in a study of cytomegalovirus exposure and HLA in healthy donors. This PCR relied on a set of 60 Vbeta primers and 13 Jbeta primers. Some clones are missing from TCRdb's copy, which holds only in-frame ones; the method was immunoSEQ multiplex PCR. The data show roughly 100,000 clones, 9.5% to 13% seen once. The source material was PBMCs. The receptors shown here come from a man aged 35-49 years in good health and CMV-seropositive.

This chain links TRBV4-1 with TRBJ2-7; 7 bases agree with TRBD2. The CDR3 is 12 residues long. With 1 base clipped from V and 6 bases from J, the junction kept 0 bases outside the gene matches. CDR1 and CDR2 (germline): MGHRA, YSYEKL. This chain's CDR3 is CASSQAGGEQYF. In DNA form, the CDR3 reads TGCGCCAGCAGCCAAGCGGGGGGCGAGCAGTACTTC.

CDR3 in amino acids: CASSPQEDRGRSQPQHF. CDR3 in DNA: TGTGCCAGCTCACCACAGGAGGACAGGGGGCGAAGTCAGCCCCAGCATTTT. The gene calls are TRBV18 and TRBJ1-5; the match to TRBD1 covers 11 bases. V shed 1 base, J shed 6 bases, and the junction held 8 bases outside the gene matches. Germline lookup yields CDR1 KGHSH and CDR2 LQKENI. The CDR3 has 17 residues.

In this sample, this clone turned up a few times. V gene TRBV6-5 combines with J gene TRBJ2-3; TRBD2 matches at 7 bases. The germline V gene has CDR1 MNHEY and CDR2 SVGAGI. The CDR3 contains 13 residues. V lost 6 bases and J lost 6; bases outside the gene matches: 6. The CDR3 nucleotides are TGTGCCAGCAGCCTCGGGCGGGGGGATACGCAGTATTTT. Amino acid sequence: CASSLGRGDTQYF.

The chain has TRBV19 and TRBJ2-5, with 8 bases aligning to TRBD1. V was clipped by 6 bases and J by 2 bases; unmatched bases: 2. The CDR3 runs to 13 residues. CDR1 LNHDA and CDR2 SQIVND come from the germline V gene (reference sequence). This chain's CDR3 is CASRYRGQETQYF. The CDR3 region has the DNA TGTGCCAGTAGGTACAGGGGGCAAGAGACCCAGTACTTC.

The chain links TRBV7-9 to TRBJ2-7; 7 bases align to TRBD1. The length of the CDR3 is 14 residues. Germline V gives CDR1 SEHNR, CDR2 FQNEAQ (reference sequence). V trimming: 7 bases; J trimming: 2 bases; junction bases outside the gene matches: 8. CDR3 sequence reads: CASILDRYPYEQYF. CDR3 DNA sequence: TGTGCCAGCATCCTGGACAGGTATCCCTACGAGCAGTACTTC.

This clone was recorded a few times. This chain uses TRBV6-6 with TRBJ1-3, with D possibly being TRBD1 (6 bases). The V and J ends lost 7 bases and 0 bases respectively, with 13 bases between them. The CDR3 has 15 amino acids. Germline V gene data show CDR1 as MNHNY and CDR2 as SVGAGI (reference sequence). The CDR3 loop is CASTVQGDSGNTIYF. DNA for the CDR3: TGTGCCAGCACCGTACAGGGCGACTCTGGAAACACCATATATTTT.

The chain joins TRBV7-9 to TRBJ1-4; perhaps TRBD1 as D (5 bases). V lost 5 bases, J lost 8 bases, and 15 bases lay in between. Germline CDR1 SEHNR, CDR2 FQNEAQ (reference sequence). The CDR3 runs 14 residues. This chain's CDR3 is CASSPPGGNEKLFF. CDR3 bases: TGTGCCAGCAGCCCCCCCGGGGGAAACGAAAAACTGTTTTTT.

The chain carries TRBV6-5 and TRBJ2-1; 7 bases fit TRBD2. Trimming at V came to 4 bases and at J to 6 bases, leaving 6 bases not matched to a gene. Germline assignment: CDR1 MNHEY and CDR2 SVGAGI. The CDR3 spans 14 residues. CDR3 sequence reads: CASSWTSSGNEQFF. CDR3 nucleotide sequence: TGTGCCAGCAGTTGGACTAGTTCGGGCAATGAGCAGTTCTTC.

The chain has TRBV11-1 and TRBJ1-4; D call uncertain. CDR1 and CDR2 (germline): SGHAT, FQDESV (reference sequence). This CDR3 has 14 amino acids. V was pared by 1 base and J by 8 bases, with 11 bases between. DNA of the CDR3: TGTGCCAGCAGCTTAGGTTTACGGGAAGAAAAACTGTTTTTT. This translates into CASSLGLREEKLFF.

In this sample, this clone turned up a few times. The rearrangement links TRBV7-9 to TRBJ2-5, with TRBD2 matching 13 bases. Germline V gene data show CDR1 as SEHNR and CDR2 as FQNEAQ (reference sequence). With 5 bases clipped from V and 5 bases from J, the junction kept 11 bases outside the gene matches. The CDR3 has 17 residues. The CDR3 region is CASSQRTSGSWGETQYF. The DNA for the CDR3 is TGTGCCAGCAGCCAACGGACTAGCGGGAGTTGGGGGGAGACCCAGTACTTC.

The V gene is TRBV5-1, the J gene TRBJ1-1, with TRBD1 identical over 9 bases. Germline V lookup: CDR1 SGHRS, CDR2 YFSETQ. The J segment lost 4 bases and the V segment lost 0 bases, leaving 7 bases of the junction unmatched. This CDR3 is built from 16 residues. The CDR3 loop is CASSLADRGEVTEAFF. The CDR3, as DNA: TGCGCCAGCAGCTTGGCCGACAGGGGGGAGGTCACTGAAGCTTTCTTT.

V is TRBV6-5 and J is TRBJ1-1; D gene uncertain. Trimming pared 4 bases from V and 0 bases from J, leaving 9 bases between. The CDR3 covers 14 residues. Germline values: CDR1 MNHEY, CDR2 SVGAGI. The CDR3: CASSFSGVNTEAFF. The CDR3 coding sequence is TGTGCCAGCAGTTTCTCCGGGGTGAACACTGAAGCTTTCTTT.

This clone was counted between two and nine times. J is TRBJ2-7 and V is TRBV4-2; TRBD2 matches at 8 bases. The V gene end was trimmed by 0 bases and the J gene end by 9 bases; junction bases not matched to a gene: 1. The CDR3 has 12 residues. Germline CDR1 LGHNA, CDR2 YNFKEQ. This CDR3 reads CASSQDSGRQYF. DNA of the CDR3: TGTGCCAGCAGCCAAGACAGCGGGAGGCAGTACTTC.

This clone was observed a handful of times. CDR3 amino acids: CASSPNRDGVNIQYF. The CDR3 bases are TGTGCCAGCAGCCCGAACAGGGATGGGGTAAACATTCAGTACTTC. This chain joins TRBV6-5 and TRBJ2-4, with D perhaps matching TRBD1 (6 bases). Germline lookup yields CDR1 MNHEY and CDR2 SVGAGI. Deletions cut 6 bases from V and 6 bases from J, with 18 bases between. The CDR3 totals 15 residues.

The chain carries TRBV30 and TRBJ2-5, with 11 bases fitting TRBD2. The CDR3 consists of 14 residues. J lost 3 bases, V lost 3 bases, and 3 bases had no gene match. The V gene's germline CDR1 is GTSNPN and CDR2 SVGIG (reference sequence). CDR3 sequence: CAWRKGLAEETQYF. Here the CDR3 DNA reads TGTGCCTGGAGAAAGGGACTAGCGGAAGAGACCCAGTACTTC. Full variable domain (remainder filled in from reference TRBV30 and TRBJ2-5): SQTIHQWPATLVQPVGSPLSLECTVEGTSNPNLYWYRQAAGRGLQLLFYSVGIGQISSEVPQNLSASRPQDRQFILSSKKLLLSDSGFYLCAWRKGLAEETQYFGPGTRLLVL.

This chain uses TRBV4-1 with TRBJ1-1, with D possibly matching TRBD1 (6 bases). V was pared by 2 bases and J by 3 bases, with 16 bases between. From germline, CDR1 is MGHRA and CDR2 YSYEKL. The CDR3 has 16 residues. The CDR3 nucleotides are TGCGCCAGCAGCCAACCCACCGGGACACAAGACACTGAAGCTTTCTTT. It codes for CASSQPTGTQDTEAFF.

The sample holds many counts of this clone. The J gene is TRBJ2-7, the V gene TRBV7-9; 10 nucleotides line up with TRBD1. V trimming: 4 bases; J trimming: 3 bases; junction bases outside the gene matches: 6. The CDR3 is made up of 15 amino acids. Germline V gene sequence: CDR1 SEHNR, CDR2 FQNEAQ (reference sequence). CDR3 region: CASSSPGQGNYEQYF. The CDR3 coding sequence is TGTGCCAGCAGCTCGCCGGGACAGGGGAACTACGAGCAGTACTTC.

The rearrangement joins TRBV14 to TRBJ2-7, with 11 nucleotides matching TRBD2. This CDR3 contains 17 residues. V lost 5 bases to trimming and J lost 6 bases; unmatched junction nucleotides: 15. The germline gives CDR1 SGHDN, CDR2 FVKESK. This CDR3 reads CASSFIAGGPIPTEQYF. DNA of the CDR3: TGTGCCAGCAGCTTTATAGCGGGAGGGCCTATCCCTACCGAGCAGTACTTC.

The chain couples TRBV10-3 to TRBJ2-1; 7 bases map to TRBD2. Germline V gene sequence: CDR1 ENHRY, CDR2 SYGVKD. Trimming cost V 0 bases and J 3 bases; bases outside gene matches: 5. The CDR3 has 16 amino acids. This chain's CDR3 is CAISESSGRDYNEQFF. The CDR3 DNA reads TGTGCCATCAGTGAGTCTTCAGGGAGGGACTACAATGAGCAGTTCTTC.

This chain connects TRBV18 to TRBJ2-1; tentative D call: TRBD1 (9 bases). The length of the CDR3 is 20 residues. V was pared by 3 bases and J by 8 bases, with 32 bases between. The germline gives CDR1 KGHSH, CDR2 LQKENI. CDR3 protein: CASSPSGTGMGYREFDEQFF. The CDR3 bases are TGTGCCAGCTCACCTAGCGGGACAGGGATGGGATACCGGGAGTTTGATGAGCAGTTCTTC.

The rearrangement links TRBV5-1 to TRBJ2-7, with a possible D match to TRBD2 (6 bases). The CDR3 is made up of 15 amino acids. The V gene's germline CDR1 is SGHRS and CDR2 YFSETQ. The V gene lost 1 base and the J gene lost 4 bases, with 15 bases spanning the gap. CDR3: CASSLWGDTGYEQYF. The CDR3 DNA reads TGCGCCAGCAGCTTGTGGGGGGATACGGGATACGAGCAGTACTTC. Full variable domain (remainder filled in from reference TRBV5-1 and TRBJ2-7): KAGVTQTPRYLIKTRGQQVTLSCSPISGHRSVSWYQQTPGQGLQFLFEYFSETQRNKGNFPGRFSGRQFSNSRSEMNVSTLELGDSALYLCASSLWGDTGYEQYFGPGTRLTVT.